These 8 T cell receptor beta chains were sequenced from one sample in a study of T-cell reconstitution after alpha-beta-depleted transplantation in children. Preparation of the TCRbeta library involved a method that used unique molecular identifiers. TCRdb fed the PCR reads into MiXCR, producing one record per CDR3 protein. The data contain about 360,000 distinct CDR3 sequences, less than 15% of them singletons. The material sequenced was PBMCs, taken from the stem cell graft. The receptors were sampled from a human donor who donated a stem cell graft to a child with Fanconi anemia.

The V call is TRBV5-1, the J call TRBJ2-1; 8 bases match TRBD2. V lost 0 bases and J lost 4; bases outside the gene matches: 9. The CDR3 totals 17 residues. The germline V gene encodes CDR1 SGHRS and CDR2 YFSETQ. CDR3 loop: CASSLGDGGVEYNEQFF. CDR3 coding DNA: TGCGCCAGCAGCTTGGGCGACGGGGGGGTTGAATACAATGAGCAGTTCTTC.

Worth noting for this clonotype: Just one base apart from a much larger clone, this may be a read error. No conserved phenylalanine or tryptophan ends this CDR3, so it is likely a read error. The chain couples TRBV10-3 to TRBJ1-1; tentatively, D is TRBD1 (6 bases). The CDR3 is 14 residues long. From germline, CDR1 is ENHRY and CDR2 SYGVKD. V was cut by 3 bases and J by 0 bases, with 8 bases left in between. The CDR3 loop reads CAISDGDMNTEAFY. The DNA of the CDR3 is TGTGCCATCAGTGATGGGGACATGAACACTGAAGCTTTCTAT.

In this sample, this clonotype turned up a few times. The J gene is TRBJ2-3, the V gene TRBV18; D might be TRBD2 (5 bases). V was cut by 3 bases and J by 0 bases, with 7 bases left in between. From germline, CDR1 is KGHSH and CDR2 LQKENI. CDR3 length: 14 residues. This chain's CDR3 is CASSPTISTDTQYF. In nucleotides, the CDR3 is TGTGCCAGCTCACCGACTATCAGCACAGATACGCAGTATTTT.

This clonotype was seen ten or more times. The chain has TRBV6-1 and TRBJ1-1; maybe TRBD1 (6 bases). V lost 5 bases to trimming and J lost 1 base, with 11 bases between them. The CDR3 has 14 residues. Germline-derived CDR1 and CDR2 are MNHNS and SASEGT. The CDR3 loop is CASSTGTQNTEAFF. CDR3 DNA: TGTGCCAGCAGTACCGGGACACAGAACACTGAAGCTTTCTTT.

This clonotype was seen only a few times. The chain recombines TRBV27 with TRBJ1-2; 7 bases fit TRBD1. Trimming cost V 5 bases and J 0 bases; bases outside gene matches: 6. This CDR3 has 15 amino acids. Germline-derived CDR1 and CDR2 are MNHEY and SMNVEV (reference sequence). This CDR3 is CASSPGQPANYGYTF. Written as DNA, the CDR3 is TGTGCCAGCAGTCCGGGACAGCCAGCTAACTATGGCTACACCTTC.

This clonotype was seen more than once but under ten times. V and J are TRBV4-3 and TRBJ1-1; maybe TRBD1 (6 bases). The CDR3 runs 17 residues. Germline V lookup: CDR1 LGHNA, CDR2 YSLEER. Trimming took off 1 base at V and 0 bases at J, with 15 bases between the two ends. CDR3: CASSQGGESGVNTEAFF. In DNA, the CDR3 is TGCGCCAGCAGCCAAGGTGGTGAGTCAGGGGTGAACACTGAAGCTTTCTTT.

This chain joins TRBV15 and TRBJ1-2; D may be TRBD1 (5 bases). V gave up 3 bases and J gave up 8 bases, with 10 bases separating them. From germline, CDR1 is LNHNV and CDR2 YYDKDF (reference sequence). The CDR3 contains 12 residues. The CDR3 loop is CATSRMGVGYTF. Written as DNA, the CDR3 is TGTGCCACCAGCAGGATGGGGGTGGGCTACACCTTC. The complete variable domain, with remaining parts taken from reference TRBV15 and TRBJ1-2, reads DAMVIQNPRYQVTQFGKPVTLSCSQTLNHNVMYWYQQKSSQAPKLLFHYYDKDFNNEADTPDNFQSRRPNTSFCFLDIRSPGLGDTAMYLCATSRMGVGYTFGSGTRLTVV.

This clonotype was found a few times. The rearrangement uses TRBV11-2 and TRBJ2-1; 10 bases are shared with TRBD2. Germline V gene lookup returns CDR1 SGHAT and CDR2 FQNNGV. V lost 5 bases, J lost 1 base, and 2 bases stayed unmatched. The CDR3 is 15 amino acids. The CDR3 nucleotides read TGTGCCAGCAGCGGAGCGGGGGGGTCCTACAATGAGCAGTTCTTC. The encoded protein is CASSGAGGSYNEQFF.